This TCR beta chain appears in the sequencing data of a study of cytomegalovirus exposure and HLA in healthy donors. Trimming cost V 5 bases and J 0 bases; bases outside gene matches: 2. The CDR3 loop spans 14 amino acids. Germline-derived CDR1 and CDR2 are MNHEY and SVGAGI. Vbeta (60) and Jbeta (13) primers were used in the PCR. The data were produced by immunoSEQ multiplex PCR, yet TCRdb's version contains in-frame clones alone and is incomplete. Of more than 85,000 clones listed, 65% to 90% are singletons. Sequenced: PBMCs. The chain uses TRBV6-5 and TRBJ2-3; 7 bases line up with TRBD2. This TCR was sampled from a woman younger than 30 in good health and CMV-seronegative. CDR3 region: CASSKRDSTDTQYF. CDR3 bases: TGTGCCAGCAGTAAGCGGGATAGCACAGATACGCAGTATTTT.